The 25 T cell receptor beta chains given below trace back to one sample, sequenced in a study of blood T cell repertoires in COVID-19. TCRdb's copy holds only in-frame clones and misses some; the assay was immunoSEQ multiplex PCR. The sample shows about 300,000 clones, under 90% of them seen only once. Sequenced material: PBMCs or T cells enriched from blood (not recorded which). All receptors derive from a woman between 45 and 60 years old who had been exposed to COVID-19.

This chain joins TRBV6-1 and TRBJ1-5; TRBD1 might be the D (5 bases). Germline V gives CDR1 MNHNS, CDR2 SASEGT. V was trimmed by 1 base and J by 0 bases, leaving 16 bases between them. The CDR3 has 18 residues. The CDR3 here is CASSEGVGAGRSNQPQHF. As DNA, the CDR3 is TGTGCCAGCAGTGAAGGAGTAGGGGCAGGGCGTAGCAATCAGCCCCAGCATTTT.

This chain uses TRBV19 with TRBJ2-7, with D possibly TRBD2 on 5 matching bases. Germline CDR1 is LNHDA and CDR2 is SQIVND (reference sequence). V lost 10 bases and J lost 9, with 16 bases in between. The length of the CDR3 is 11 residues. CDR3 sequence reads: CATQEGRMQYF. CDR3 bases: TGTGCCACCCAAGAGGGTCGGATGCAGTACTTC.

CDR3 bases: TGTGCCAGCAGTTTAGCGTGGGCCGCACAAGAGACCCAGTACTTC. Protein: CASSLAWAAQETQYF. The gene calls are TRBV27 and TRBJ2-5; D remains unclear. With 2 bases removed from V and 2 bases from J, the gap between germline ends came to 12 bases. In germline, CDR1 is MNHEY, CDR2 SMNVEV (reference sequence). This CDR3 has 15 residues.

This chain joins TRBV28 and TRBJ2-5; 9 bases are shared with TRBD2. V lost 6 bases, J lost 5 bases, and 4 bases stayed unmatched. The CDR3 spans 13 residues. Germline V CDR1 and CDR2: MDHEN, SYDVKM. The CDR3 sequence: CASRAGGWETQYF. The DNA of the CDR3 is TGTGCCAGCAGAGCGGGGGGATGGGAGACCCAGTACTTC.

The V and J genes are TRBV5-8 and TRBJ1-1, with D unresolved. The CDR3 runs to 13 residues. Germline lookup yields CDR1 SGHTS and CDR2 YDEGEE. Trimming cost V 2 bases and J 3 bases, with 8 bases left between them. This CDR3 is CASSLQRYTEAFF. The CDR3 nucleotides read TGTGCCAGCAGCTTACAACGCTACACTGAAGCTTTCTTT.

The rearrangement uses TRBV27 and TRBJ2-5, with TRBD1 matching 8 bases. This CDR3 has 14 amino acids. Trimming at V came to 5 bases and at J to 4 bases, leaving 6 bases not matched to a gene. CDR1 is MNHEY, CDR2 SMNVEV, per germline (reference sequence). CDR3 region: CASSPGTGGETQYF. CDR3 DNA: TGTGCCAGCAGTCCGGGGACAGGAGGAGAGACCCAGTACTTC.

As concerns this clone: The sample holds other DNA sequences that translate to the same CDR3. The V gene is TRBV10-3, the J gene TRBJ1-3; D is undetermined. The germline V and J ends were trimmed by 6 bases and 0 bases, with 6 bases remaining between them. The CDR3 extends over 13 amino acids. Per germline, CDR1 ENHRY and CDR2 SYGVKD. The CDR3 DNA sequence: TGTGCCATCAGGCGGGACTCTGGAAACACCATATATTTT. Translation: CAIRRDSGNTIYF.

The table lists this clone with a count of one. Other nucleotide sequences from this sample produce the same CDR3. The chain recombines TRBV19 with TRBJ2-7; 8 nucleotides align to TRBD2. Germline V gene lookup returns CDR1 LNHDA and CDR2 SQIVND (reference sequence). The CDR3 length is 14 residues. V lost 5 bases and J lost 2; bases outside the gene matches: 5. The CDR3 coding sequence is TGTGCCAGTAGTGGGAGCGGGGGTCCCTACGAGCAGTACTTC. Translation gives CASSGSGGPYEQYF.

The chain has TRBV2 and TRBJ2-5; maybe TRBD2 (5 bases). This CDR3 comprises 12 residues. CDR1 and CDR2 from the germline V gene are SNHLY and FYNNEI. V dropped 6 bases and J dropped 0 bases, with 5 bases sitting between them. CDR3 nucleotides: TGTGCCAGCAGGGAGGACCAAGAGACCCAGTACTTC. Encoded protein: CASREDQETQYF.

This clone was observed a single time. The CDR3 is CASSPPKAGGPYNEQFF. CDR3 bases: TGTGCCAGCTCACCACCGAAAGCGGGGGGGCCCTACAATGAGCAGTTCTTC. This chain links TRBV18 with TRBJ2-1; 10 nucleotides line up with TRBD2. This CDR3 spans 17 amino acids. V lost 0 bases, J lost 2 bases, and 4 bases stayed unmatched. Germline V gene sequence: CDR1 KGHSH, CDR2 LQKENI.

This sequence joins TRBV6-1 and TRBJ1-3; no definite D call. V lost 2 bases and J 0 bases, leaving 5 bases between the germline ends. Germline V CDR1 and CDR2: MNHNS, SASEGT. The CDR3 has 14 amino acids. The CDR3 spells CASSEWSSGNTIYF. In DNA, the CDR3 is TGTGCCAGCAGTGAATGGAGCTCTGGAAACACCATATATTTT.

The genes are TRBV7-9 and TRBJ2-3; TRBD1 matches at 9 bases. V was clipped by 5 bases and J by 8 bases; unmatched bases: 5. This CDR3 comprises 13 residues. CDR1 is SEHNR, CDR2 FQNEAQ, per germline (reference sequence). CDR3 in DNA: TGTGCCAGCAGCCGGGACAGGGTTGGTACGCAGTATTTT. This codes for CASSRDRVGTQYF.

The rearrangement uses TRBV15 and TRBJ2-1; tentatively, D is TRBD2 (6 bases). V was cut by 4 bases and J by 2 bases, with 9 bases left in between. CDR3 length: 14 amino acids. Germline assignment: CDR1 LNHNV and CDR2 YYDKDF (reference sequence). The CDR3 DNA reads as TGTGCCACCAGCAAGCGGGCAGCCTACAATGAGCAGTTCTTC. This codes for CATSKRAAYNEQFF. Full variable domain (outside the CDR3, taken from reference TRBV15 and TRBJ2-1): DAMVIQNPRYQVTQFGKPVTLSCSQTLNHNVMYWYQQKSSQAPKLLFHYYDKDFNNEADTPDNFQSRRPNTSFCFLDIRSPGLGDTAMYLCATSKRAAYNEQFFGPGTRLTVL.

This chain links TRBV18 with TRBJ2-7; 8 nucleotides agree with TRBD1. Per the germline V gene, CDR1 is KGHSH and CDR2 is LQKENI. CDR3 length: 14 residues. The junction had 5 bases not matched to a gene; V was cut back by 3 bases and J by 4 bases. CDR3 coding DNA: TGTGCCAGCTCACCCCGGACAGGGAGTTACGAGCAGTACTTC. The encoded protein is CASSPRTGSYEQYF.

CDR3 amino acids: CASSYWHENTEAFF. The DNA of the CDR3 is TGTGCCAGCAGTTACTGGCACGAGAACACTGAAGCTTTCTTT. J is TRBJ1-1 and V is TRBV6-5; D gene uncertain. With 1 base removed from V and 1 base from J, the gap between germline ends came to 7 bases. The germline V gene encodes CDR1 MNHEY and CDR2 SVGAGI. The CDR3 runs 14 residues.

This clone was observed once. In DNA form, the CDR3 reads TGTGCCAGCAGCCTACGGGGGGACATCGGGGAGCTGTTTTTT. Encoded protein: CASSLRGDIGELFF. The V gene is TRBV5-4, the J gene TRBJ2-2; maybe TRBD2 (7 bases). The CDR3 totals 14 residues. Looked up from germline, CDR1 is SGHNT and CDR2 is YYREEE (reference sequence). V lost 4 bases, J lost 7 bases, and 14 bases lay in between.

This clone was seen a single time. The CDR3 sequence: CASSLDGAGGGYEQYF. CDR3 nucleotides: TGTGCCAGCAGCTTAGACGGGGCGGGGGGCGGCTACGAGCAGTACTTC. The gene calls are TRBV11-2 and TRBJ2-7, with TRBD2 matching over 8 bases. Losses at the gene ends were 0 bases for V and 3 bases for J; bases not matched to a gene: 7. Germline CDR1 and CDR2: SGHAT and FQNNGV. CDR3 size: 16 residues.

The gene calls are TRBV24-1 and TRBJ2-1; D unclear. The CDR3 runs to 13 residues. V was cut by 2 bases and J by 6 bases, with 7 bases left in between. Germline V gene sequence: CDR1 KGHDR, CDR2 SFDVKD. CDR3 sequence: CATSDSLSNEQFF. The CDR3, as DNA: TGTGCCACCAGTGATTCGTTGAGCAATGAGCAGTTCTTC.

The rearrangement links TRBV28 to TRBJ1-5, with a weak D call TRBD1 (5 bases). The germline V gene encodes CDR1 MDHEN and CDR2 SYDVKM. The CDR3 has 15 amino acids. The V and J ends lost 3 bases and 0 bases respectively, with 9 bases between them. For the CDR3, the DNA is TGTGCCAGCAGTTTTGGGGGGACTAGCAATCAGCCCCAGCATTTT. Its translation: CASSFGGTSNQPQHF.

V is TRBV21-1 and J is TRBJ1-1. TRBV21-1 constitutes a pseudogene. The CDR3 totals 15 residues. The CDR3 protein is CASRCKIPGGTEAFF. For the CDR3, the DNA is TGTGCCAGCAGATGTAAGATCCCGGGGGGCACTGAAGCTTTCTTT.

V is TRBV7-2 and J is TRBJ2-2, with 8 bases fitting TRBD2. The CDR3 runs 16 residues. V shed 5 bases and J 6 bases; nucleotides not matched to a gene: 11. Germline-derived CDR1 and CDR2 are SGHTA and FQGNSA. CDR3 in DNA: TGTGCCAGCAGCCCGATTCTCGCGGGGGGTGCCGGGGAGCTGTTTTTT. Its protein product is CASSPILAGGAGELFF. The complete variable domain, with remaining parts taken from reference TRBV7-2 and TRBJ2-2, reads GAGVSQSPSNKVTEKGKDVELRCDPISGHTALYWYRQSLGQGLEFLIYFQGNSAPDKSGLPSDRFSAERTGGSVSTLTIQRTQQEDSAVYLCASSPILAGGAGELFFGEGSRLTVL.

This clone was picked up a small number of times. This chain connects TRBV7-9 to TRBJ1-6; D is unclear. CDR1 and CDR2 (germline): SEHNR, FQNEAQ (reference sequence). The CDR3 is made up of 15 amino acids. The V and J ends lost 5 bases and 9 bases respectively, with 17 bases between them. The CDR3 sequence: CASSDSSFFSSPLHF. The CDR3 coding sequence is TGTGCCAGCAGCGACTCGTCCTTCTTCAGTTCACCCCTCCACTTT.

The chain joins TRBV2 to TRBJ2-7; D unresolved. The ends were cut back, 4 bases at V and 4 bases at J, with 11 bases in the middle. The CDR3 has 13 amino acids. Germline CDR1 and CDR2: SNHLY and FYNNEI. The CDR3 nucleotides read TGTGCCAGCAGTGTGGAGTCGGAGTACGAGCAGTACTTC. Encoded protein: CASSVESEYEQYF. Supplemented by reference TRBV2 and TRBJ2-7, the full variable domain reads EPEVTQTPSHQVTQMGQEVILRCVPISNHLYFYWYRQILGQKVEFLVSFYNNEISEKSEIFDDQFSVERPDGSNFTLKIRSTKLEDSAMYFCASSVESEYEQYFGPGTRLTVT.

This chain links TRBV3-1 (or the pseudogene TRBV3-2) with TRBJ2-3; tentative D call: TRBD2 (5 bases). Trimming pared 4 bases from V and 10 bases from J, leaving 21 bases between. This CDR3 contains 15 residues. Germline V gene sequence: CDR1 LGHDT, CDR2 YNNKEL (reference sequence). CDR3 sequence: CASSPESLVYSAQYF. In DNA, the CDR3 is TGTGCCAGCAGCCCCGAATCACTAGTTTACAGCGCGCAGTATTTT.

V is TRBV19 and J is TRBJ2-3, with 7 bases fitting TRBD1. Unmatched junction bases numbered 3, after V lost 3 bases and J lost 0 bases. This CDR3 spans 15 amino acids. CDR1 is LNHDA, CDR2 SQIVND, per germline (reference sequence). The CDR3 coding sequence is TGTGCCAGTAGTATGGGGACAGCTAGCACAGATACGCAGTATTTT. Translation: CASSMGTASTDTQYF.